These T cell receptor beta chains were read from a single sample in a study of regulatory T cells in long-lasting Graves disease. Each CDR3 protein gets one entry after TCRdb re-called the multiplex PCR reads with MiXCR. The data show under 450,000 distinct CDR3 sequences, about 16% seen once. This sample also belongs to another study, concerning T cells in Graves' hyperthyroidism and ophthalmopathy.

Sequenced here: peripheral blood mononuclear cells (PBMCs), sampled at new diagnosis, from a patient treated with antithyroid drugs. Source of these receptors: a woman in her late teens or twenties with Graves disease. The CDR3 runs from the conserved cysteine through the conserved F or W. D genes are given only for firm matches. A row's size may be missing; if present it is once, few, many or a size class.

V gene	J gene	clone size	D gene	CDR3 DNA	CDR3 protein
TRBV3-1	TRBJ2-5	many	-	TGTGCCAGCAGCCAAGTCACAGAAGAGACCCAGTACTTC	CASSQVTEETQYF
TRBV27	TRBJ1-1	-	-	TGTGCCAGCCGGGGGGGGGAGCAGAAAGCTTTCTTT	CASRGGEQKAFF
TRBV28	TRBJ2-2	many	-	TGTGCCAGCATGGGGACACTCGATTCCACCGGGGAGCTGTTTTTT	CASMGTLDSTGELFF
TRBV7-8	TRBJ2-6	-	-	TGTGCCAGCAGCGAGTCGGTCGTCCCGAGGGGGGGGGCCAACGTCCCGACTTTC	CASSESVVPRGGANVPTF
TRBV19	TRBJ1-5	-	-	TGTGCCAGTATGGGCAGGGTGGGAAATCAGCCCCAGCATTTT	CASMGRVGNQPQHF
TRBV7-9	TRBJ1-4	few	-	TGTGCCAGCAGCTTAGAGCGATTTAACGGTGAAAAACTGTTTTTT	CASSLERFNGEKLFF
TRBV6-5	TRBJ2-1	many	-	TGTGCCAGCAGTTACGTTGGGCCCAACAATGAGCAGTTCTTC	CASSYVGPNNEQFF
TRBV6-5	TRBJ2-5	-	-	TGTGCCAGCAGTTACTGGGTACGGGAGACCCAGTACTTC	CASSYWVRETQYF
TRBV28	TRBJ1-1	many	-	TGTGCCAGCAGTTTAGGGAACGGGAACACTGAAGCTTTCTTT	CASSLGNGNTEAFF
TRBV28	TRBJ2-5	-	-	TGTGCCAGCAGCCCAAACTGGGAGACCCAGTACTTC	CASSPNWETQYF
TRBV2	TRBJ2-3	many	TRBD2	TGTGCCAGGGGGACTAGCGGGTCGGATACGCAGTATTTT	CARGTSGSDTQYF
TRBV11-2	TRBJ1-1	many	-	TGTGCCAGCAGACGGCGCGGAGGGCCCACTGAAGCTTTCTTT	CASRRRGGPTEAFF
TRBV2	TRBJ2-3	many	-	TGTGCCTCGACCCCCGACAGTTTCACAGATACGCAGTATTTT	CASTPDSFTDTQYF
TRBV10-2	TRBJ2-4	-	-	TGCGCCAGCAGTGATGTGAATTTAGCCAAAAACATTCAGTACTTC	CASSDVNLAKNIQYF
TRBV6-2/TRBV6-3	TRBJ2-5	few	TRBD2	TGTGCCAGCAGACTAGCGGGAGAGTCTAGAAAGACCCAGTACTTC	CASRLAGESRKTQYF